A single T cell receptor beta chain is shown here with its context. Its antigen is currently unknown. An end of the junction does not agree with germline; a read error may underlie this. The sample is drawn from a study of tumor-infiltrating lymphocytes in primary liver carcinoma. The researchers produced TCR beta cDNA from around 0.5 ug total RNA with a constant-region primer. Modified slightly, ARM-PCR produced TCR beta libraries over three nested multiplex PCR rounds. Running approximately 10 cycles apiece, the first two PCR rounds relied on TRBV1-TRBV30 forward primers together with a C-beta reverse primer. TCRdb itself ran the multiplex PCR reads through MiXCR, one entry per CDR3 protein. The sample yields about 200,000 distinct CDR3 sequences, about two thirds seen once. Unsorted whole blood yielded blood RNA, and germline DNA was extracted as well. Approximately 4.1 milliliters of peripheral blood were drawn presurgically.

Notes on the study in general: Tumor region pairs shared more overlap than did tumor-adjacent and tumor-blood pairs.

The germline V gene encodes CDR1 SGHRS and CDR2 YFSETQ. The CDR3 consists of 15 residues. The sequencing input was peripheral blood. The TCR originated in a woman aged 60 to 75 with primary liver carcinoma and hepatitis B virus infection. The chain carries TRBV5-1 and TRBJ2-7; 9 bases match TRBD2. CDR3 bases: TGCGCCAGCAGCTTTAGCGGGAGAACTCGATACGAGCAGCACTTC. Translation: CASSFSGRTRYEQHF.